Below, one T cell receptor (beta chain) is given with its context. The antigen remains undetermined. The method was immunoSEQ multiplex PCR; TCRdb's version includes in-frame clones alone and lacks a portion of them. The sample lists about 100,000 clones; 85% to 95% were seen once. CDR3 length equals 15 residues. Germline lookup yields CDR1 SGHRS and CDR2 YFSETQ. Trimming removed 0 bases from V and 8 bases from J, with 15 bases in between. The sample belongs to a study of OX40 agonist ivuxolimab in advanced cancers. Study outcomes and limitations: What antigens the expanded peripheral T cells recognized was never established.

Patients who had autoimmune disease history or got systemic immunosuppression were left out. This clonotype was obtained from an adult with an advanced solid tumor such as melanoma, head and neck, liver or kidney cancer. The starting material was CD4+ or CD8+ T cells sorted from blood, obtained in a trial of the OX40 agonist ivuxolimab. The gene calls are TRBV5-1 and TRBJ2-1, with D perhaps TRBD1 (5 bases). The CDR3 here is CASSLEVRDFDEQFF. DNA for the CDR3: TGCGCCAGCAGCTTGGAAGTCAGGGATTTCGATGAGCAGTTCTTC. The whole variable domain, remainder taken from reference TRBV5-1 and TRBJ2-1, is KAGVTQTPRYLIKTRGQQVTLSCSPISGHRSVSWYQQTPGQGLQFLFEYFSETQRNKGNFPGRFSGRQFSNSRSEMNVSTLELGDSALYLCASSLEVRDFDEQFFGPGTRLTVL.